This T cell receptor (beta chain) emerged from a study of post-analysis software for immune sequencing data. cDNA libraries for TCR beta contained unique molecular identifiers. T cells numbering about 0.85 to 11 million yielded cDNA molecules that totaled roughly 500,000. TCRdb reprocessed the PCR reads via MiXCR and lists one record per CDR3 protein. In the table there are around 180,000 distinct CDR3 sequences, roughly 31% of which are singletons. The CDR3 loop spans 14 amino acids. Germline lookup yields CDR1 MNHEY and CDR2 SVGAGI. With respect to this clonotype: Its cognate antigen is unknown. This sequence may be a read error, since a much larger clone differs from it by one base.

Study findings and constraints: With F measure, samples from one preparation batch clustered together strongly. Comparison of patients with controls showed 4 to 6 TRBV segments more frequent in patients, TRBV5-6, TRBV5-1 and TRBV20-1 among them.

This clonotype was obtained from a girl between 10 and 17 years old with multiple sclerosis. Sequencing input: blood. The gene calls are TRBV6-5 and TRBJ2-7, with unresolved D. The chain's CDR3 is CASSARSGSYGQYF. For the CDR3, the DNA is TGTGCCAGCAGTGCCAGGTCTGGTTCTTACGGGCAGTACTTC.